A selection of T cell receptor beta chains follows, all from one sample in a study of shared clonotypes between healthy human individuals. Repertoires were generated with immunoSEQ multiplex PCR, while TCRdb's copy carries only in-frame clones and drops some. The data show 2,100,000 or so clones, approximately 94% seen once. Material: naive CD4+ T cells sorted from blood. The receptors shown here come from a man between 18 and 29 years old in good health. Both conserved end residues are part of each CDR3. Each record gives: CDR3 protein, CDR3 DNA, clone size, V gene, J gene, CDR3 length, D gene. D genes are given only for firm matches. Clone size is stated in some rows and not others, as once, few, many or a class when expanded.

cdr3_aa: CASSPGGLAGSYEQYF
cdr3_nt: TGTGCCAGCAGCCCAGGGGGGCTAGCGGGGTCCTACGAGCAGTACTTC
clone_size: -
v_call: TRBV11-2
j_call: TRBJ2-7
cdr3_length: 16
d_call: TRBD2

cdr3_aa: CAWTKVGPIGEAFF
cdr3_nt: TGTGCCTGGACCAAAGTAGGCCCAATCGGTGAAGCTTTCTTT
clone_size: -
v_call: TRBV30
j_call: TRBJ1-1
cdr3_length: 14
d_call: -

cdr3_aa: CASSARIDRATEAFF
cdr3_nt: TGTGCCAGCAGCGCTAGAATAGATCGCGCCACTGAAGCTTTCTTT
clone_size: -
v_call: TRBV9
j_call: TRBJ1-1
cdr3_length: 15
d_call: -

cdr3_aa: CASSLDLAGPEQFF
cdr3_nt: TGTGCCAGCAGCTTGGATTTAGCAGGGCCTGAGCAGTTCTTC
clone_size: -
v_call: TRBV5-8
j_call: TRBJ2-1
cdr3_length: 14
d_call: -

cdr3_aa: CARSFGNRILGNEQFF
cdr3_nt: TGTGCCAGAAGCTTCGGAAATAGGATCCTAGGGAATGAGCAGTTCTTC
clone_size: -
v_call: TRBV7-5
j_call: TRBJ2-1
cdr3_length: 16
d_call: -

cdr3_aa: CASSPPQGGVDTEAFF
cdr3_nt: TGTGCCAGCTCACCACCGCAGGGAGGGGTGGACACTGAAGCTTTCTTT
clone_size: -
v_call: TRBV18
j_call: TRBJ1-1
cdr3_length: 16
d_call: -

cdr3_aa: CASSWGLAGGETQYF
cdr3_nt: TGTGCTAGCAGCTGGGGACTAGCGGGAGGAGAGACCCAGTACTTC
clone_size: -
v_call: TRBV7-7
j_call: TRBJ2-5
cdr3_length: 15
d_call: TRBD2

cdr3_aa: CASSLLGIGVETQYF
cdr3_nt: TGTGCCAGCAGCTTACTGGGGATAGGAGTAGAGACCCAGTACTTC
clone_size: -
v_call: TRBV7-2
j_call: TRBJ2-5
cdr3_length: 15
d_call: -

cdr3_aa: CSVDTDRALGQFF
cdr3_nt: TGCAGCGTTGATACAGACAGGGCGCTTGGGCAGTTCTTC
clone_size: -
v_call: TRBV29-1
j_call: TRBJ2-1
cdr3_length: 13
d_call: TRBD1

cdr3_aa: CASSPGVGGRNQPQHF
cdr3_nt: TGTGCCAGCTCACCAGGGGTTGGGGGGCGGAATCAGCCCCAGCATTTT
clone_size: -
v_call: TRBV18
j_call: TRBJ1-5
cdr3_length: 16
d_call: -

cdr3_aa: CASSHPRNRGSGELFF
cdr3_nt: TGCGCCAGCAGCCACCCCCGTAACAGGGGTAGCGGGGAGCTGTTTTTT
clone_size: -
v_call: TRBV4-1
j_call: TRBJ2-2
cdr3_length: 16
d_call: TRBD1

cdr3_aa: CASSGGEGAKNIQYF
cdr3_nt: TGTGCCAGCAGTGGCGGGGAAGGGGCCAAAAACATTCAGTACTTC
clone_size: -
v_call: TRBV2
j_call: TRBJ2-4
cdr3_length: 15
d_call: -

cdr3_aa: CASSLVGDSGTF
cdr3_nt: TGTGCCAGCAGTTTAGTGGGGGACAGTGGCACCTTC
clone_size: once
v_call: TRBV28
j_call: TRBJ1-2
cdr3_length: 12
d_call: TRBD1

cdr3_aa: CASSQDDSARDTTYEQYF
cdr3_nt: TGCGCCAGCAGCCAAGATGATTCAGCCAGGGATACCACCTACGAGCAGTACTTC
clone_size: -
v_call: TRBV4-3
j_call: TRBJ2-7
cdr3_length: 18
d_call: -

cdr3_aa: CASSRLAGDYSEQFF
cdr3_nt: TGTGCCAGCAGCAGACTAGCGGGGGACTACAGTGAGCAGTTCTTC
clone_size: -
v_call: TRBV6-5
j_call: TRBJ2-1
cdr3_length: 15
d_call: TRBD2

cdr3_aa: CASSYAGGLNYGYTF
cdr3_nt: TGTGCCAGCAGTTACGCCGGGGGGCTTAACTATGGCTACACCTTC
clone_size: -
v_call: TRBV6-6
j_call: TRBJ1-2
cdr3_length: 15
d_call: -

cdr3_aa: CASSMGWSLGNQPQHF
cdr3_nt: TGTGCCAGTAGTATGGGGTGGTCTTTAGGGAATCAGCCCCAGCATTTT
clone_size: -
v_call: TRBV19
j_call: TRBJ1-5
cdr3_length: 16
d_call: -

cdr3_aa: CASSLAQSYEQYF
cdr3_nt: TGTGCCAGCAGCTTAGCTCAGTCCTACGAGCAGTACTTC
clone_size: -
v_call: TRBV7-8
j_call: TRBJ2-7
cdr3_length: 13
d_call: -

cdr3_aa: CASSIDLDSSNQPQHF
cdr3_nt: TGTGCCAGTAGTATAGACCTAGACAGCAGCAATCAGCCCCAGCATTTT
clone_size: -
v_call: TRBV19
j_call: TRBJ1-5
cdr3_length: 16
d_call: -

cdr3_aa: CASSFLQGNQPQHF
cdr3_nt: TGTGCCAGCAGTTTCCTCCAGGGAAATCAGCCCCAGCATTTT
clone_size: -
v_call: TRBV28
j_call: TRBJ1-5
cdr3_length: 14
d_call: -

cdr3_aa: CASSLSRITEAFF
cdr3_nt: TGTGCCAGCAGTTTGTCTCGGATCACTGAAGCTTTCTTT
clone_size: -
v_call: TRBV6-6
j_call: TRBJ1-1
cdr3_length: 13
d_call: -

cdr3_aa: CSVDRVDGYTF
cdr3_nt: TGCAGCGTCGACAGGGTCGATGGCTACACCTTC
clone_size: -
v_call: TRBV29-1
j_call: TRBJ1-2
cdr3_length: 11
d_call: TRBD1

cdr3_aa: CASSLTGVDQPQHF
cdr3_nt: TGTGCCAGCAGCTTGACAGGGGTCGATCAGCCCCAGCATTTT
clone_size: -
v_call: TRBV11-2
j_call: TRBJ1-5
cdr3_length: 14
d_call: TRBD1

cdr3_aa: CASSLVDRTQYF
cdr3_nt: TGCGCCAGCAGCTTGGTTGACCGTACGCAGTATTTT
clone_size: -
v_call: TRBV5-1
j_call: TRBJ2-3
cdr3_length: 12
d_call: -

cdr3_aa: CASSEWLDRANQPQHF
cdr3_nt: TGTGCCAGCAGTGAATGGTTGGACAGGGCCAATCAGCCCCAGCATTTT
clone_size: -
v_call: TRBV6-1
j_call: TRBJ1-5
cdr3_length: 16
d_call: TRBD1

cdr3_aa: CSASRGGEQFF
cdr3_nt: TGCAGTGCTAGTCGGGGGGGTGAGCAGTTCTTC
clone_size: -
v_call: TRBV20-1
j_call: TRBJ2-1
cdr3_length: 11
d_call: TRBD2

cdr3_aa: CAWSGQGGSPLHF
cdr3_nt: TGTGCCTGGAGTGGGCAGGGTGGCTCACCCCTCCACTTT
clone_size: -
v_call: TRBV30
j_call: TRBJ1-6
cdr3_length: 13
d_call: -

cdr3_aa: CATSRVGESYEQYF
cdr3_nt: TGTGCCACCAGCAGAGTTGGGGAATCCTACGAGCAGTACTTC
clone_size: -
v_call: TRBV15
j_call: TRBJ2-7
cdr3_length: 14
d_call: -

cdr3_aa: CASSRTDKYGYTF
cdr3_nt: TGTGCCAGCAGCCGGACAGATAAATATGGCTACACCTTC
clone_size: -
v_call: TRBV7-9
j_call: TRBJ1-2
cdr3_length: 13
d_call: -

cdr3_aa: CSARDRDIQYF
cdr3_nt: TGCAGTGCTAGAGATAGGGACATTCAGTACTTC
clone_size: -
v_call: TRBV20-1
j_call: TRBJ2-4
cdr3_length: 11
d_call: -

cdr3_aa: CASSQDSGANQQETQYF
cdr3_nt: TGCGCCAGCAGCCAAGATAGCGGGGCAAACCAACAAGAGACCCAGTACTTC
clone_size: -
v_call: TRBV4-1
j_call: TRBJ2-5
cdr3_length: 17
d_call: TRBD2

cdr3_aa: CASSLEIGNTGELFF
cdr3_nt: TGCGCCAGCAGCTTGGAAATCGGGAACACCGGGGAGCTGTTTTTT
clone_size: -
v_call: TRBV5-1
j_call: TRBJ2-2
cdr3_length: 15
d_call: -

cdr3_aa: CASSFVTGGLETQYF
cdr3_nt: TGTGCCAGCAGTTTTGTCACAGGGGGCTTGGAGACCCAGTACTTC
clone_size: -
v_call: TRBV28
j_call: TRBJ2-5
cdr3_length: 15
d_call: TRBD1

cdr3_aa: CASNRDPSYNEQFF
cdr3_nt: TGTGCCAGCAACCGGGACCCGTCCTACAATGAGCAGTTCTTC
clone_size: once
v_call: TRBV6-1
j_call: TRBJ2-1
cdr3_length: 14
d_call: -

cdr3_aa: CASSGPGTGVFDEQYF
cdr3_nt: TGTGCCAGCAGCGGTCCCGGGACAGGGGTATTCGACGAGCAGTACTTC
clone_size: -
v_call: TRBV28
j_call: TRBJ2-7
cdr3_length: 16
d_call: TRBD1

cdr3_aa: CASSRTSGYQETQYF
cdr3_nt: TGCGCCAGCAGCCGGACTAGCGGTTACCAAGAGACCCAGTACTTC
clone_size: -
v_call: TRBV5-1
j_call: TRBJ2-5
cdr3_length: 15
d_call: TRBD2

cdr3_aa: CASSTSGRAPDTQYF
cdr3_nt: TGTGCCAGCAGCACTAGCGGGAGGGCCCCAGATACGCAGTATTTT
clone_size: -
v_call: TRBV21-1
j_call: TRBJ2-3
cdr3_length: 15
d_call: -

cdr3_aa: CASSGRTGGAYGYTF
cdr3_nt: TGCGCCAGCAGCGGCAGGACAGGGGGCGCGTATGGCTACACCTTC
clone_size: -
v_call: TRBV5-1
j_call: TRBJ1-2
cdr3_length: 15
d_call: TRBD1

cdr3_aa: CASRFNEKLFF
cdr3_nt: TGTGCCAGCCGATTTAATGAAAAACTGTTTTTT
clone_size: -
v_call: TRBV7-9
j_call: TRBJ1-4
cdr3_length: 11
d_call: -

cdr3_aa: CAISEGRGRGNTIYF
cdr3_nt: TGTGCCATCAGTGAAGGAAGGGGGCGAGGAAACACCATATATTTT
clone_size: -
v_call: TRBV10-3
j_call: TRBJ1-3
cdr3_length: 15
d_call: TRBD1

cdr3_aa: CATIHTDTQYF
cdr3_nt: TGTGCCACCATACACACAGATACGCAGTATTTT
clone_size: -
v_call: TRBV10-3
j_call: TRBJ2-3
cdr3_length: 11
d_call: -

cdr3_aa: CASSLRTSLKDEQYF
cdr3_nt: TGTGCCAGCAGTTTAAGGACTAGCCTGAAGGACGAGCAGTACTTC
clone_size: -
v_call: TRBV28
j_call: TRBJ2-7
cdr3_length: 15
d_call: TRBD2

cdr3_aa: CASSVHTDTQYF
cdr3_nt: TGTGCCAGCAGTGTTCACACAGATACGCAGTATTTT
clone_size: once
v_call: TRBV6-1
j_call: TRBJ2-3
cdr3_length: 12
d_call: -

cdr3_aa: CASRQTVRNEQFF
cdr3_nt: TGTGCCAGCAGGCAGACAGTCCGGAATGAGCAGTTCTTC
clone_size: -
v_call: TRBV7-9
j_call: TRBJ2-1
cdr3_length: 13
d_call: -

cdr3_aa: CASSSWGVNEQFF
cdr3_nt: TGTGCCAGCAGCTCCTGGGGGGTAAATGAGCAGTTCTTC
clone_size: -
v_call: TRBV7-2
j_call: TRBJ2-1
cdr3_length: 13
d_call: -

cdr3_aa: CAIRGDSLNTEAFF
cdr3_nt: TGTGCCATCAGAGGGGACAGCCTAAACACTGAAGCTTTCTTT
clone_size: -
v_call: TRBV10-3
j_call: TRBJ1-1
cdr3_length: 14
d_call: TRBD1

cdr3_aa: CASSWGHRVGSYNSPLHF
cdr3_nt: TGTGCCAGCAGCTGGGGACACCGTGTGGGCTCCTATAATTCACCCCTCCACTTT
clone_size: -
v_call: TRBV25-1
j_call: TRBJ1-6
cdr3_length: 18
d_call: -

cdr3_aa: CASRRGSSYNEQFF
cdr3_nt: TGTGCCAGCAGGCGGGGAAGCTCCTACAATGAGCAGTTCTTC
clone_size: -
v_call: TRBV10-3
j_call: TRBJ2-1
cdr3_length: 14
d_call: -

cdr3_aa: CSDALNYGYTF
cdr3_nt: TGCAGCGATGCACTTAACTATGGCTACACCTTC
clone_size: -
v_call: TRBV29-1
j_call: TRBJ1-2
cdr3_length: 11
d_call: -

cdr3_aa: CASSQEGWLAHEQYF
cdr3_nt: TGCGCCAGCAGCCAGGAGGGGTGGTTAGCCCACGAGCAGTACTTC
clone_size: -
v_call: TRBV4-3
j_call: TRBJ2-7
cdr3_length: 15
d_call: -

cdr3_aa: CASRAGGSGELFF
cdr3_nt: TGTGCCAGCCGCGCAGGGGGTTCCGGGGAGCTGTTTTTT
clone_size: once
v_call: TRBV6-1
j_call: TRBJ2-2
cdr3_length: 13
d_call: TRBD1

cdr3_aa: CASSAEGLADPTGELFF
cdr3_nt: TGTGCCAGCAGCGCGGAGGGGCTAGCGGATCCTACCGGGGAGCTGTTTTTT
clone_size: -
v_call: TRBV9
j_call: TRBJ2-2
cdr3_length: 17
d_call: TRBD2

cdr3_aa: CASSSATGTGDDYEQYF
cdr3_nt: TGTGCCAGCAGCTCGGCCACCGGGACAGGGGACGACTACGAGCAGTACTTC
clone_size: -
v_call: TRBV5-6
j_call: TRBJ2-7
cdr3_length: 17
d_call: TRBD1

cdr3_aa: CASSEGGATLNEQFF
cdr3_nt: TGTGCCAGCAGTGAGGGCGGGGCTACCTTAAATGAGCAGTTCTTC
clone_size: once
v_call: TRBV2
j_call: TRBJ2-1
cdr3_length: 15
d_call: -

cdr3_aa: CSVTGQRVERGTEAFF
cdr3_nt: TGCAGCGTTACGGGCCAACGGGTAGAGAGAGGGACTGAAGCTTTCTTT
clone_size: -
v_call: TRBV29-1
j_call: TRBJ1-1
cdr3_length: 16
d_call: -

cdr3_aa: CASSDIDSPARPYEQYF
cdr3_nt: TGCGCCAGCAGTGATATTGACTCCCCCGCTCGCCCTTACGAGCAGTACTTC
clone_size: -
v_call: TRBV10-1
j_call: TRBJ2-7
cdr3_length: 17
d_call: -

cdr3_aa: CASSQFHSGDSPLHF
cdr3_nt: TGCGCCAGCAGTCAATTCCATTCGGGGGATTCACCCCTCCACTTT
clone_size: -
v_call: TRBV23-1
j_call: TRBJ1-6
cdr3_length: 15
d_call: -

cdr3_aa: CASSLTPGVTEAFF
cdr3_nt: TGCGCCAGCAGCCTCACTCCAGGGGTGACTGAAGCTTTCTTT
clone_size: -
v_call: TRBV5-1
j_call: TRBJ1-1
cdr3_length: 14
d_call: -

cdr3_aa: CAAGRGYEQYF
cdr3_nt: TGTGCCGCGGGACGGGGCTACGAGCAGTACTTC
clone_size: -
v_call: TRBV6-5
j_call: TRBJ2-7
cdr3_length: 11
d_call: -